This T cell receptor (beta chain) was sequenced in a study of blood T cell repertoires in COVID-19. Profiled with immunoSEQ multiplex PCR; TCRdb holds only in-frame clones, not every one. The table includes roughly 250,000 clones, approximately 90% detected once. CDR1 and CDR2 (germline): LNHDA, SQIVND (reference sequence). With 3 bases clipped from V and 4 bases from J, the junction kept 5 bases outside the gene matches. The CDR3 is 15 residues long. The specimen sequenced was PBMCs or T cells enriched from blood (not recorded which). The sequence was collected from a woman between 18 and 29 years old who had recovered from COVID-19. The chain employs TRBV19 and TRBJ1-2, with TRBD1 identical over 10 bases. For the CDR3, the DNA is TGTGCCAGTAGTATTGACAGGGGGCGCAGCTATGGCTACACCTTC. Its protein is CASSIDRGRSYGYTF.